This TCR beta chain was sequenced for a study of CD8+CD57+ T cells in acquired aplastic anemia. Study as a whole: When averaged, DNA from sorted CD4+ and CD8+ cells came to 3.2 ug. Study-wide findings and caveats: Patients showed no significant difference from controls in CD8+ Simpson's diversity.

Genomic DNA constituted the template upon which TCR beta VDJ and CDR3 profiling was performed. MiXCR was run by TCRdb on the reads, yielding one entry per CDR3 protein. The sample includes around 150,000 distinct CDR3 sequences, 40% to 45% seen only once; the top ten take roughly 8.1%. At least ten counts were recorded for this clonotype. Its antigen is undetermined. This TCR was recovered from a human donor in good health, serving as a control. Source material: sorted CD4+, CD8+, or CD8+CD57+ T cells (not recorded which) from PBMCs.

The CDR3, as DNA: TGTGCCAGCAGCCTGAATGAAGAGACCCAGTACTTC. Its protein is CASSLNEETQYF. The chain is built from TRBV3-1 and TRBJ2-5; D ambiguous. Between the trimmed V and J ends, which lost 4 bases and 3 bases, there was a span of 6 bases. Germline V gives CDR1 LGHDT, CDR2 YNNKEL (reference sequence). The CDR3 is 12 residues long.